The 32 T cell receptor beta chains below all came from one sample that was sequenced in a study of graft-versus-host responses after intestinal transplantation. Profiling relied on immunoSEQ multiplex PCR, and the TCRdb table lists in-frame clones only, not all of them. The table includes about 130,000 clones, around 90% detected once. The antigens these receptors bind are not known. Sequencing was performed on unstimulated CD4+ T cells sorted from spleen or lymph node cells, taken before intestinal transplant. The source is a human donor who received an intestinal transplant.

This clone was found a few times. V is TRBV12-5 and J is TRBJ2-6, with D unresolved. CDR1 is LGHNT, CDR2 FRNRAP, per germline. Trimming cost V 7 bases and J 0 bases, with 4 bases left between them. The CDR3 covers 13 residues. The CDR3 protein is CASAISGANVLTF. The CDR3 DNA sequence: TGTGCTAGTGCCATCTCTGGGGCCAACGTCCTGACTTTC.

The chain employs TRBV6-1 and TRBJ1-2; 9 bases fit TRBD1. Per the germline V gene, CDR1 is MNHNS and CDR2 is SASEGT. Trimming removed 1 base from V and 4 bases from J; junction bases left unmatched: 7. The CDR3 runs 16 residues. The CDR3 DNA is TGTGCCAGCAGTGAAGAAACAGGGGGCTCGGTCTATGGCTACACCTTC. Its translation is CASSEETGGSVYGYTF.

The chain has TRBV5-1 and TRBJ2-3; a weak D match, TRBD1 (5 bases). CDR1 is SGHRS and CDR2 is YFSETQ in the germline V gene. Trimming removed 0 bases from V and 3 bases from J, with 11 bases in between. This CDR3 has 15 residues. In DNA form, the CDR3 reads TGCGCCAGCAGCTTGGGAGTCAGGGAAACAGATACGCAGTATTTT. Its protein product is CASSLGVRETDTQYF.

The chain uses TRBV4-2 and TRBJ2-1; TRBD2 aligns across 8 bases. V lost 1 base to trimming and J lost 8 bases; unmatched junction nucleotides: 4. The CDR3 is 14 residues long. CDR1 is LGHNA and CDR2 is YNFKEQ in the germline V gene. CDR3 DNA: TGTGCCAGCAGCCAAGTAGCGGGGCATGATGAGCAGTTCTTC. The encoded protein is CASSQVAGHDEQFF.

The chain uses TRBV5-1 and TRBJ2-3; 12 bases are a match to TRBD2. The CDR3 sequence is 19 residues long. CDR1 SGHRS and CDR2 YFSETQ come from the germline V gene. Unmatched junction bases numbered 12, after V lost 0 bases and J lost 4 bases. CDR3 amino acids: CASSLGLAGGPQAPDTQYF. DNA of the CDR3: TGCGCCAGCAGCTTGGGCCTAGCGGGGGGGCCACAAGCTCCAGATACGCAGTATTTT. Full variable domain (missing parts from reference TRBV5-1 and TRBJ2-3): KAGVTQTPRYLIKTRGQQVTLSCSPISGHRSVSWYQQTPGQGLQFLFEYFSETQRNKGNFPGRFSGRQFSNSRSEMNVSTLELGDSALYLCASSLGLAGGPQAPDTQYFGPGTRLTVL.

The count of this clone is one. The chain is built from TRBV5-1 and TRBJ1-1, with no clear D. Germline loops: CDR1 SGHRS, CDR2 YFSETQ. Between the trimmed V and J ends, which lost 0 bases and 2 bases, there was a span of 5 bases. CDR3 length: 13 amino acids. CDR3 in DNA: TGCGCCAGCAGCTTGGGACACAACACTGAAGCTTTCTTT. It specifies CASSLGHNTEAFF. Filled out from reference TRBV5-1 and TRBJ1-1, the complete variable domain reads KAGVTQTPRYLIKTRGQQVTLSCSPISGHRSVSWYQQTPGQGLQFLFEYFSETQRNKGNFPGRFSGRQFSNSRSEMNVSTLELGDSALYLCASSLGHNTEAFFGQGTRLTVV.

The J gene is TRBJ1-2, the V gene TRBV11-2; no firm D call. V was trimmed by 1 base and J by 3 bases, leaving 12 bases between them. Germline V lookup: CDR1 SGHAT, CDR2 FQNNGV. The CDR3 totals 15 residues. CDR3 amino acids: CASSLALGIDYGYTF. Written as DNA, the CDR3 is TGTGCCAGCAGCTTAGCTTTAGGGATAGACTATGGCTACACCTTC.

The rearrangement uses TRBV4-1 and TRBJ2-1, with unresolved D. This CDR3 comprises 13 residues. V lost 1 base, J lost 3 bases, and 4 bases lay in between. Germline V gene data show CDR1 as MGHRA and CDR2 as YSYEKL. The CDR3 coding sequence is TGCGCCAGCAGCCAAGTCGACTACAATGAGCAGTTCTTC. Encoded protein: CASSQVDYNEQFF.

The V gene is TRBV25-1, the J gene TRBJ1-3; unclear D gene. Between the trimmed V and J ends, which lost 4 bases and 7 bases, there was a span of 11 bases. The CDR3 totals 13 residues. Per the germline V gene, CDR1 is MGHDK and CDR2 is SYGVNS. CDR3 loop: CASSVGERNTIYF. The CDR3 region has the DNA TGTGCCAGCAGTGTTGGTGAGAGGAACACCATATATTTT.

The rearrangement uses TRBV6-5 and TRBJ1-5; tentative D call: TRBD1 (6 bases). Germline values: CDR1 MNHEY, CDR2 SVGAGI. This CDR3 is built from 13 residues. Trimming left V 6 bases short and J 2 bases short, with 8 bases between. CDR3 sequence reads: CASSRQGNQPQHF. In nucleotides, the CDR3 is TGTGCCAGCAGCAGACAGGGCAATCAGCCCCAGCATTTT.

The rearrangement joins TRBV23-1 to TRBJ1-1; the match to TRBD1 covers 9 bases. TRBV23-1 is recorded as an ORF, its role being uncertain. The CDR3 contains 17 residues. J lost 2 bases, V lost 0 bases, and 7 bases had no gene match. The DNA for the CDR3 is TGCGCCAGCAGTCAATCGATTCCTACAGGGGGCAACACTGAAGCTTTCTTT. This sequence encodes CASSQSIPTGGNTEAFF.

The rearrangement joins TRBV5-1 to TRBJ2-3, with D perhaps given as TRBD1 or TRBD2 (5 bases each). Trimming took 1 base from V and 0 from J, leaving 9 bases between them. This CDR3 spans 15 amino acids. Germline CDR1 and CDR2: SGHRS and YFSETQ. The CDR3 DNA follows: TGCGCCAGCAGCTTGCGAGAGGGGAGCACAGATACGCAGTATTTT. Translation gives CASSLREGSTDTQYF.

The chain joins TRBV7-6 to TRBJ2-6, with D perhaps matching TRBD1 (5 bases). The germline V gene encodes CDR1 SGHVS and CDR2 FNYEAQ. The CDR3 runs to 19 residues. V shed 3 bases and J shed 0 bases, with 18 bases lying between them. For the CDR3, the DNA is TGTGCCAGCAGCTTGCAAACGGGCCAGGGAACCTCTGGGGCCAACGTCCTGACTTTC. It codes for CASSLQTGQGTSGANVLTF.

The rearrangement links TRBV9 to TRBJ2-7, with 8 bases that match TRBD1. The germline V gene encodes CDR1 SGDLS and CDR2 YYNGEE. Germline trimming cut 1 base from V and 3 bases from J; bases unmatched to any gene: 6. The CDR3 runs 15 residues. The CDR3 reads CASSVIPGQVYEQYF. As DNA, the CDR3 is TGTGCCAGCAGCGTAATCCCGGGACAGGTCTACGAGCAGTACTTC.

The V gene is TRBV4-1, the J gene TRBJ1-2; D unresolved. Trimming pared 0 bases from V and 5 bases from J, leaving 4 bases between. The CDR3 runs 12 residues. Germline V lookup: CDR1 MGHRA, CDR2 YSYEKL. CDR3 protein: CASSQEGYGYTF. The CDR3 DNA is TGCGCCAGCAGCCAAGAGGGGTATGGCTACACCTTC.

This sequence joins TRBV29-1 and TRBJ2-2; a weak D match, TRBD2 (6 bases). Looked up from germline, CDR1 is SQVTM and CDR2 is ANQGSEA. The germline V and J ends were trimmed by 5 bases and 4 bases, with 14 bases remaining between them. The CDR3 totals 14 residues. DNA for the CDR3: TGCAGCGTTTCAGACGCGGGGCTCACCGGGGAGCTGTTTTTT. This codes for CSVSDAGLTGELFF.

The chain is built from TRBV5-6 and TRBJ1-1; D remains ambiguous. The CDR3 spans 14 residues. V was cut by 2 bases and J by 4 bases, with 12 bases left in between. Germline assignment: CDR1 SGHDT and CDR2 YYEEEE. CDR3: CASSFASESTEAFF. CDR3 bases: TGTGCCAGCAGCTTCGCGTCAGAAAGCACTGAAGCTTTCTTT.

The V call is TRBV7-9, the J call TRBJ1-1, with TRBD1 as a possible D gene (5 bases). Germline CDR1 and CDR2: SEHNR and FQNEAQ (reference sequence). This CDR3 is built from 14 residues. V lost 4 bases and J lost 1, with 10 bases in between. The CDR3, as DNA: TGTGCCAGCAGCTCATGGGGGAGGAACACTGAAGCTTTCTTT. Translated: CASSSWGRNTEAFF.

The chain couples TRBV2 to TRBJ1-2, with D unclear. Germline V gene sequence: CDR1 SNHLY, CDR2 FYNNEI. The CDR3 is 13 amino acids. Trimming removed 3 bases at V and 3 bases at J, with 8 bases between. This CDR3 reads CASSEPNDYGYTF. The DNA of the CDR3 is TGTGCCAGCAGTGAGCCGAATGACTATGGCTACACCTTC.

The genes are TRBV19 and TRBJ2-7, with a possible D match to TRBD1 (5 bases). The CDR3 totals 14 residues. The V end lost 3 bases, the J end lost 5 bases, and 14 bases lay between the germline ends. From germline, CDR1 is LNHDA and CDR2 SQIVND (reference sequence). The CDR3 loop reads CASSMLTGKDEQYF. CDR3 sequence (DNA): TGTGCCAGTAGTATGCTTACAGGAAAAGACGAGCAGTACTTC. The full variable domain, in which reference TRBV19 and TRBJ2-7 provide the parts outside the CDR3, is DGGITQSPKYLFRKEGQNVTLSCEQNLNHDAMYWYRQDPGQGLRLIYYSQIVNDFQKGDIAEGYSVSREKKESFPLTVTSAQKNPTAFYLCASSMLTGKDEQYFGPGTRLTVT.

As for this clone: The sample holds other DNA sequences that translate to the same CDR3. The rearrangement links TRBV5-6 to TRBJ1-5; D gene ambiguous. The CDR3 contains 14 residues. V was pared by 4 bases and J by 2 bases, with 10 bases between. CDR1 and CDR2 from the germline V gene are SGHDT and YYEEEE. CDR3 sequence (DNA): TGTGCCAGCAGCCGGGGTGGGGGCAATCAGCCCCAGCATTTT. The encoded protein is CASSRGGGNQPQHF.

V is TRBV27 and J is TRBJ1-2; perhaps TRBD1 as D (6 bases). Between the trimmed V and J ends, which lost 2 bases and 5 bases, there was a span of 12 bases. The CDR3 length is 14 residues. CDR1 and CDR2 (germline): MNHEY, SMNVEV (reference sequence). The CDR3 nucleotides read TGTGCCAGCAGTTTAAAGGGGGGTCCGTATGGCTACACCTTC. Encoded protein: CASSLKGGPYGYTF.

V gene TRBV4-1 combines with J gene TRBJ1-2; 11 bases map to TRBD1. Trimming cost V 5 bases and J 4 bases; bases outside gene matches: 9. The CDR3 spans 16 residues. The germline V gene encodes CDR1 MGHRA and CDR2 YSYEKL. CDR3 DNA sequence: TGCGCCAGCAGCAGAGGACAGGGGGCGCAGGGCTATGGCTACACCTTC. It specifies CASSRGQGAQGYGYTF.

The V and J genes are TRBV9 and TRBJ1-1; D unclear. With 0 bases removed from V and 1 base from J, the gap between germline ends came to 13 bases. Germline CDR1 and CDR2: SGDLS and YYNGEE. The CDR3 loop spans 16 amino acids. CDR3 protein: CASSVAFFGRNTEAFF. DNA of the CDR3: TGTGCCAGCAGCGTAGCTTTTTTTGGGAGGAACACTGAAGCTTTCTTT. The full variable domain, with the rest looked up from reference TRBV9 and TRBJ1-1, is DSGVTQTPKHLITATGQRVTLRCSPRSGDLSVYWYQQSLDQGLQFLIQYYNGEERAKGNILERFSAQQFPDLHSELNLSSLELGDSALYFCASSVAFFGRNTEAFFGQGTRLTVV.

The chain carries TRBV6-1 and TRBJ1-1, with 7 positions matching TRBD1. CDR3 length equals 14 residues. V trimming: 6 bases; J trimming: 1 base; junction bases outside the gene matches: 5. Germline CDR1 reads MNHNS; CDR2 reads SASEGT. The CDR3 sequence: CASRHRDRNTEAFF. Written as DNA, the CDR3 is TGTGCCAGCAGGCATCGGGACAGGAACACTGAAGCTTTCTTT.

This chain joins TRBV4-2 and TRBJ1-5; D remains ambiguous. CDR3 length: 13 residues. V was clipped by 0 bases and J by 5 bases, with 5 bases between them. The germline V gene encodes CDR1 LGHNA and CDR2 YNFKEQ. The CDR3 coding sequence is TGTGCCAGCAGCCAAGATCTAGATCAGCCCCAGCATTTT. It specifies CASSQDLDQPQHF.

The V call is TRBV6-1, the J call TRBJ2-6; D remains unclear. The ends were cut back, 2 bases at V and 3 bases at J, with 8 bases in the middle. CDR1 and CDR2 (germline): MNHNS, SASEGT. CDR3 length: 15 amino acids. This chain's CDR3 is CASSEQEVGANVLTF. The CDR3 DNA follows: TGTGCCAGCAGTGAACAAGAAGTTGGGGCCAACGTCCTGACTTTC.

V gene TRBV19 combines with J gene TRBJ1-3, with D possibly matching TRBD1 (6 bases). Looked up from germline, CDR1 is LNHDA and CDR2 is SQIVND (reference sequence). CDR3 size: 17 residues. Trimming left V 6 bases short and J 0 bases short, with 18 bases between. Here the CDR3 reads CASRGTGTLISGNTIYF. The CDR3 DNA reads TGTGCCAGTAGAGGGACCGGGACACTTATCTCTGGAAACACCATATATTTT.

About this clone itself: This sample includes further DNA sequences coding for the same CDR3. The chain joins TRBV9 to TRBJ2-5; 15 bases match TRBD2. The V and J ends lost 2 bases and 2 bases, in that order; junction bases with no gene match: 1. Germline assignment: CDR1 SGDLS and CDR2 YYNGEE. The CDR3 has 16 amino acids. CDR3 amino acids: CASSVGTSGGQETQYF. The DNA for the CDR3 is TGTGCCAGCAGCGTTGGGACTAGCGGGGGGCAAGAGACCCAGTACTTC. Drawing the rest from reference TRBV9 and TRBJ2-5, the complete variable domain is DSGVTQTPKHLITATGQRVTLRCSPRSGDLSVYWYQQSLDQGLQFLIQYYNGEERAKGNILERFSAQQFPDLHSELNLSSLELGDSALYFCASSVGTSGGQETQYFGPGTRLLVL.

This clone was counted once. The rearrangement uses TRBV15 and TRBJ2-5; D gene ambiguous. The CDR3 is 15 amino acids. Germline assignment: CDR1 LNHNV and CDR2 YYDKDF (reference sequence). V lost 5 bases to trimming and J lost 5 bases, with 18 bases between them. Written as DNA, the CDR3 is TGTGCCACCAGCCCCTCTTTCCTCCCGGGCGAGACCCAGTACTTC. This encodes CATSPSFLPGETQYF. Drawing the rest from reference TRBV15 and TRBJ2-5, the complete variable domain is DAMVIQNPRYQVTQFGKPVTLSCSQTLNHNVMYWYQQKSSQAPKLLFHYYDKDFNNEADTPDNFQSRRPNTSFCFLDIRSPGLGDTAMYLCATSPSFLPGETQYFGPGTRLLVL.

This clone has more than one count but fewer than ten. Other DNA sequences in the sample encode the same CDR3. The rearrangement joins TRBV5-1 to TRBJ2-7; D may be TRBD1 (5 bases). The CDR3 length is 13 residues. Looked up from germline, CDR1 is SGHRS and CDR2 is YFSETQ. V was shortened by 4 bases and J by 2 bases, with 10 bases between the two germline ends. For the CDR3, the DNA is TGCGCCAGCAGCCTAGGGGCGGCCTACGAGCAGTACTTC. Its translation: CASSLGAAYEQYF.

The rearrangement uses TRBV19 and TRBJ2-3; D might be TRBD2 (6 bases). The CDR3 sequence is 14 residues long. The germline V and J ends were trimmed by 4 bases and 4 bases, with 12 bases remaining between them. Germline CDR1 LNHDA, CDR2 SQIVND (reference sequence). The CDR3 loop reads CASSKVEGADTQYF. In DNA, the CDR3 is TGTGCCAGTAGTAAGGTGGAGGGCGCAGATACGCAGTATTTT.